The clone carrying this TCR beta chain has ten or more counts. The antigen remains unidentified. It was uncontrolled infection, other autoimmune disease, pregnancy or lactation that excluded patients. Cells are PBMCs isolated from about 10 ml of fresh blood. This entry is derived from a study of T cells in Graves' hyperthyroidism and ophthalmopathy. Study-level background: At initial diagnosis, before any treatment had begun, peripheral blood was obtained. Study-wide findings and caveats: Among thyroid clonotypes expanded above 0.001, most also appeared in blood.

The investigators amplified TCR beta CDR3 regions from RNA transcripts. Initially, a first-round RT-PCR of the TCR CDR3 employed the HTBI primer set. TCRdb fed the multiplex PCR reads into MiXCR, producing one record per CDR3 protein. The repertoire holds 300,000 to 450,000 distinct CDR3 sequences, with approximately 14% as singletons. The TCR comes from a woman in her 30s with Graves' ophthalmopathy. Sequenced input: blood.

In nucleotides, the CDR3 is TGTGCCAGCAGCGCCGGGACACCCCGTCGCGAGCAGTACTTC. As protein: CASSAGTPRREQYF. V usage is TRBV11-3 and J usage is TRBJ2-7; tentatively, D is TRBD1 (6 bases). The CDR3 is 14 amino acids. The V end lost 5 bases, the J end lost 6 bases, and 17 bases lay between the germline ends. Germline CDR1 is SGHNT and CDR2 is YENEEA. Based on the CDR3 plus reference TRBV11-3 and TRBJ2-7, the full variable domain is EAGVVQSPRYKIIEKKQPVAFWCNPISGHNTLYWYLQNLGQGPELLIRYENEEAVDDSQLPKDRFSAERLKGVDSTLKIQPAELGDSAVYLCASSAGTPRREQYFGPGTRLTVT.